This T cell receptor beta chain was recovered during a study of cytomegalovirus exposure and HLA in healthy donors. Study-level findings and limits: Most TCR beta V segments were productive about 87% or about 30% of the time in an earlier analysis.

It was with 60 Vbeta and 13 Jbeta primers that the PCR ran. The method was immunoSEQ multiplex PCR; TCRdb's version includes in-frame clones alone and lacks a portion of them. This sample carries fewer than 110,000 clones, 65% to 80% of them seen once, and the ten largest clones take about 10%. With regard to this clone: Its cognate antigen is unknown.

The TCR was taken from a man in his fifties or sixties in good health and CMV-seronegative. Sequenced input: PBMCs.

CDR3 nucleotide sequence: TGTGCCAGCTCCCCATTTCGAGTTGATCGTGGCTACACCTTC. Translating it yields CASSPFRVDRGYTF. V and J are TRBV7-9 and TRBJ1-2; D is undetermined. From germline, CDR1 is SEHNR and CDR2 FQNEAQ (reference sequence). With 8 bases removed from V and 7 bases from J, the gap between germline ends came to 20 bases. The CDR3 spans 14 residues.